This T cell receptor beta chain is from a study of chemoradiotherapy in HPV16-positive cancers. Data came from immunoSEQ multiplex PCR; TCRdb stores just in-frame clones and leaves some out. The table lists approximately 12,000 clones, 75% to 85% of them singletons. Trimming shortened V by 6 bases and J by 11 bases, and 17 bases separated the two germline ends. This CDR3 has 13 amino acids. Germline CDR1 is MNHEY and CDR2 is SVGAGI. This TCR was recovered from a human donor with HPV-associated anogenital cancer. V gene TRBV6-5 combines with J gene TRBJ1-5; tentative D call: TRBD1 (5 bases). The specimen was obtained from a patient who underwent chemoradiotherapy. CDR3: CASRFRDSASQHF. The CDR3 DNA sequence: TGTGCCAGCAGATTCAGGGACTCGGCGTCCCAGCATTTT.